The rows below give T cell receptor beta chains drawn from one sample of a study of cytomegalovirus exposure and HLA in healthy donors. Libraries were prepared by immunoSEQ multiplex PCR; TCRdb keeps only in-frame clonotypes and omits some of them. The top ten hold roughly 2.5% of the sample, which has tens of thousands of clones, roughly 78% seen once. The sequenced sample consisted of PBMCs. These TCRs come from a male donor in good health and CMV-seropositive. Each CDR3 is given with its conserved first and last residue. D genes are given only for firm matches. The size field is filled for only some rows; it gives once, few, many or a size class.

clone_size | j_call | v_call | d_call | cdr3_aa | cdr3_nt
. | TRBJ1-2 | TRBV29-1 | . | CSVENGGPNYGYTF | TGCAGCGTTGAAAACGGGGGTCCCAACTATGGCTACACCTTC
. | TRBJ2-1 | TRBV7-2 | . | CASRDLYNEQFF | TGTGCCAGTCGGGACTTATACAATGAGCAGTTCTTC
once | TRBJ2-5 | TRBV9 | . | CASSVGLGQETQYF | TGTGCCAGCAGCGTAGGTCTCGGCCAAGAGACCCAGTACTTC
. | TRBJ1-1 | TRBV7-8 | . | CASSPDRFVLTEAFF | TGTGCCAGCAGCCCCGACAGGTTTGTCCTTACTGAAGCTTTCTTT
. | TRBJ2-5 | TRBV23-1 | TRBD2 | CASSPPSGGIWETQYF | TGCGCCAGCAGTCCCCCTTCGGGGGGAATCTGGGAGACCCAGTACTTC
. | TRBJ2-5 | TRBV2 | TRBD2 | CASSLSGRALETQYF | TGTGCCAGCAGCCTTAGCGGGAGGGCCTTGGAGACCCAGTACTTC
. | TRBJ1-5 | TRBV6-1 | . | CASKGYENQPQHF | TGTGCCAGCAAGGGGTATGAGAATCAGCCCCAGCATTTT
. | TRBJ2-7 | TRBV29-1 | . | CSVEVGLNSYEQYF | TGCAGCGTTGAAGTCGGACTGAACTCCTACGAGCAGTACTTC
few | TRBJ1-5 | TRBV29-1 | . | CSVASGGNQPQHF | TGCAGCGTTGCGTCGGGGGGAAATCAGCCCCAGCATTTT
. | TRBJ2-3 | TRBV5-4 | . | CASSLAATSTDTQYF | TGTGCCAGCAGCTTGGCGGCGACTAGCACAGATACGCAGTATTTT
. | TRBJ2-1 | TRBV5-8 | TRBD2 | CASSPPRQREGQFF | TGTGCCAGCAGCCCCCCCCGGCAGCGGGAGGGCCAGTTCTTC
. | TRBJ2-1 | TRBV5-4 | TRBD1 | CASTPLRRDRGNEQFF | TGTGCCAGCACCCCCCTCCGCCGGGACAGGGGAAATGAGCAGTTCTTC
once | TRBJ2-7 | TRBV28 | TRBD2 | CASSLLGIAGTYEQYF | TGTGCCAGCAGTTTATTGGGAATAGCGGGGACCTACGAGCAGTACTTC
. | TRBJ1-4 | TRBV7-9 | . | CASSRRTVEKLFF | TGTGCCAGCAGCCGCCGGACAGTTGAAAAACTGTTTTTT
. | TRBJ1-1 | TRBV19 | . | CASSVLQGNTEAFF | TGTGCCAGTAGCGTTCTACAGGGCAACACTGAAGCTTTCTTT
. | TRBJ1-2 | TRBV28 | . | CASSLTAGNLYGYTF | TGTGCCAGCAGTTTGACAGCCGGCAACCTCTATGGCTACACCTTC
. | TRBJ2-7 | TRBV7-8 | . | CASRSLGGEQYF | TGTGCCAGCAGATCCCTCGGAGGCGAGCAGTACTTC
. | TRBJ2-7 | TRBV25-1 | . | CASSESPPERDEQYF | TGTGCCAGCAGTGAATCCCCCCCCGAGAGAGACGAGCAGTACTTC
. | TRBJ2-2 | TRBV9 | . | CASSVVTDTGELFF | TGTGCCAGCAGCGTAGTGACAGACACCGGGGAGCTGTTTTTT
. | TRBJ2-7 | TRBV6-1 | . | CASTRDNPYEQYF | TGTGCCAGCACCCGGGACAACCCCTACGAGCAGTACTTC
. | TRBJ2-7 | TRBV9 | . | CASSIIGGEQYF | TGTGCCAGCAGCATTATAGGGGGCGAGCAGTACTTC
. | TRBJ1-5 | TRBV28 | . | CAGNKQGSSNQPQHF | TGTGCCGGTAATAAACAGGGCTCTAGCAATCAGCCCCAGCATTTT
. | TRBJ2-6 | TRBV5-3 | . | CARSLDFEISGANVLTF | TGTGCCAGAAGCTTGGACTTTGAGATCTCTGGGGCCAACGTCCTGACTTTC
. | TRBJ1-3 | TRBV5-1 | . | CASSLAGGNTIYF | TGCGCCAGCAGCTTGGCGGGTGGAAACACCATATATTTT
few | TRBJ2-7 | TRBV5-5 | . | CASSLAGAPLVYEQYF | TGTGCCAGCAGCTTGGCAGGGGCGCCTCTGGTCTACGAGCAGTACTTC
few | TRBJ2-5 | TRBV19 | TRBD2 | CASSTGSLTLAGGRQETQYF | TGTGCCAGTAGTACGGGATCGTTAACTTTAGCGGGAGGGCGACAAGAGACCCAGTACTTC
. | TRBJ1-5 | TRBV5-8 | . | CASSLAVRVSNQPQHF | TGTGCCAGCAGCTTGGCTGTAAGAGTCAGCAATCAGCCCCAGCATTTT
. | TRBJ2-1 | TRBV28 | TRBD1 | CASSLSGQGGNEQFF | TGTGCCAGCAGTTTATCGGGACAGGGGGGGAATGAGCAGTTCTTC
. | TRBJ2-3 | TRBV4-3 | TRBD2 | CASSQEGLAGVGADTQYF | TGCGCCAGCAGCCAAGAAGGATTGGCGGGAGTGGGGGCAGATACGCAGTATTTT
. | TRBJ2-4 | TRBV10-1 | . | CASIVGKTVAKNIQYF | TGCGCCAGCATAGTGGGAAAGACAGTTGCCAAAAACATTCAGTACTTC
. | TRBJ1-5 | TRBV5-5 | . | CASSLLPYGQPQHF | TGTGCCAGCAGCTTGCTTCCCTACGGGCAGCCCCAGCATTTT
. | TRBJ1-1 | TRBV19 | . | CASSIARNTEAFF | TGTGCCAGTAGTATAGCTAGGAACACTGAAGCTTTCTTT
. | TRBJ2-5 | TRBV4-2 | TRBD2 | CASSQATSGRVETQYF | TGTGCCAGCAGCCAAGCAACTAGCGGGAGGGTAGAGACCCAGTACTTC
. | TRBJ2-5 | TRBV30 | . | CAWSGQKETQYF | TGTGCCTGGAGTGGGCAGAAAGAGACCCAGTACTTC
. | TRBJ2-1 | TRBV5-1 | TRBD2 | CASSSTGLGYGEQFF | TGCGCCAGCAGCTCCACGGGACTAGGATACGGTGAGCAGTTCTTC
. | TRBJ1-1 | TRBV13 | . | CASSLRHNTEAFF | TGTGCCAGCAGCTTAAGACATAACACTGAAGCTTTCTTT
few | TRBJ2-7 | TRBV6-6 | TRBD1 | CASSYSGTGGYEQYF | TGTGCCAGCAGTTACTCCGGGACAGGGGGCTACGAGCAGTACTTC
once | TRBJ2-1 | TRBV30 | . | CAGGRGGTLYNEQFF | TGTGCCGGGGGACGTGGCGGGACTCTTTACAATGAGCAGTTCTTC
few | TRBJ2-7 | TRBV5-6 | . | CASSQTGSYEQYF | TGTGCCAGCAGCCAGACAGGCTCCTACGAGCAGTACTTC
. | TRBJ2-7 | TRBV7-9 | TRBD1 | CASSPRDRGRREQYF | TGTGCCAGCAGCCCTCGGGACAGGGGGCGACGCGAGCAGTACTTC
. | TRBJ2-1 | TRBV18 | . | CASSPAGGWDGEQFF | TGTGCCAGCTCACCAGCCGGGGGATGGGACGGGGAGCAGTTCTTC
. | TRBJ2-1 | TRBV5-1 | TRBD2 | CASSSRTSGDEQFF | TGCGCCAGCAGCTCGAGGACTAGCGGGGATGAGCAGTTCTTC